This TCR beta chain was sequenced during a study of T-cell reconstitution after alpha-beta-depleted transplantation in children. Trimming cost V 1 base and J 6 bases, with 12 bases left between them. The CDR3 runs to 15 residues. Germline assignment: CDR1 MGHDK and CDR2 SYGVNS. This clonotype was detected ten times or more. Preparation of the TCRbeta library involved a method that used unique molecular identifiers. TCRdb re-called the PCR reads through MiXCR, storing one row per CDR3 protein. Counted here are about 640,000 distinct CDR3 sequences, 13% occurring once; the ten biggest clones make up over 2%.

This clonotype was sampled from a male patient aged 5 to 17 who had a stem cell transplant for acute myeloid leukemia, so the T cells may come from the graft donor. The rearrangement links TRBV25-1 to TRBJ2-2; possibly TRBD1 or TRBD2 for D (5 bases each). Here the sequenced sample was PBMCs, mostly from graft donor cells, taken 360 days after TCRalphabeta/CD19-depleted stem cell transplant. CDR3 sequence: CASSEWGRGPGELFF. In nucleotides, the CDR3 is TGTGCCAGCAGTGAATGGGGACGGGGTCCCGGGGAGCTGTTTTTT.